The 18 T cell receptor beta chains listed next were all sequenced from one sample in a study of monozygotic twins with inflammatory bowel disease. TCRdb reworked the 5' RACE reads into one entry per CDR3 protein, no DNA. Here the sample table reports 110,000 to 150,000 distinct CDR3 sequences. Input material: blood. All receptors derive from a human donor with ulcerative colitis or Crohn's disease, or a healthy co-twin of an affected twin (not recorded which).

This chain uses TRBV12-3 or TRBV12-4 with TRBJ1-3. The CDR3 runs 15 residues. This CDR3 is CASSFGRYSGNTIYF.

V and J are TRBV15 and TRBJ1-5; lacking DNA, the TRBD1 call made by TCRdb goes unchecked. CDR1 LNHNV and CDR2 YYDKDF come from the germline V gene (reference sequence). The CDR3 totals 15 residues. CDR3 region: CATSRGRGTNQPQHF.

The chain is built from TRBV12-3 or TRBV12-4 and TRBJ2-7. CDR3 size: 14 residues. This CDR3 is CASSFLDRSYEQYF.

The rearrangement uses TRBV6-2 or TRBV6-3 and TRBJ2-2; the D call from TCRdb, TRBD2, cannot be confirmed without DNA. This CDR3 is built from 17 residues. Germline loops: CDR1 MNHEY, CDR2 SVGEGT. Here the CDR3 reads CASSYSMGGRWTGELFF.

The chain recombines TRBV5-1 with TRBJ2-2. The CDR3 runs 14 residues. Germline CDR1 is SGHRS and CDR2 is YFSETQ. CDR3 sequence: CASRWSGDTGELFF.

The chain's CDR3 is CASSSGPHEQFF. The chain is built from TRBV7-9 and TRBJ2-1; TCRdb picks TRBD1, but there is no DNA to check that call. This CDR3 comprises 12 residues. Germline V gene data show CDR1 as SEHNR and CDR2 as FQNEAQ (reference sequence).

J is TRBJ2-2 and V is TRBV7-2. The CDR3 has 14 residues. CDR1 SGHTA and CDR2 FQGNSA come from the germline V gene. CDR3 sequence: CASSLERVAGELFF.

This sequence joins TRBV9 and TRBJ2-1; the TRBD2 assignment by TCRdb is unverifiable without DNA. This CDR3 contains 16 residues. Germline V CDR1 and CDR2: SGDLS, YYNGEE. This CDR3 is CASSSHLAALDNEQFF. Full variable domain (missing parts from reference TRBV9 and TRBJ2-1): DSGVTQTPKHLITATGQRVTLRCSPRSGDLSVYWYQQSLDQGLQFLIQYYNGEERAKGNILERFSAQQFPDLHSELNLSSLELGDSALYFCASSSHLAALDNEQFFGPGTRLTVL.

The chain joins TRBV5-1 to TRBJ2-1. This CDR3 has 15 amino acids. In germline, CDR1 is SGHRS, CDR2 YFSETQ. CDR3 sequence: CASSLGQSSYNEQFF. Full variable domain (outside the CDR3, taken from reference TRBV5-1 and TRBJ2-1): KAGVTQTPRYLIKTRGQQVTLSCSPISGHRSVSWYQQTPGQGLQFLFEYFSETQRNKGNFPGRFSGRQFSNSRSEMNVSTLELGDSALYLCASSLGQSSYNEQFFGPGTRLTVL.

The rearrangement uses TRBV29-1 and TRBJ1-1; the TCRdb D gene call, TRBD1, has no DNA to confirm it. The CDR3 is made up of 13 amino acids. The germline CDR1 and CDR2 sequences are SQVTM and ANQGSEA. The CDR3 protein is CSVLKGGNTEAFF.

The chain is built from TRBV6-2 or TRBV6-3 and TRBJ2-7; TCRdb calls TRBD2, which cannot be checked without DNA. Germline V CDR1 and CDR2: MNHEY, SVGEGT. This CDR3 spans 15 amino acids. The CDR3 loop is CASMGLAVPSYEQYF.

V usage is TRBV20-1 and J usage is TRBJ1-2; TCRdb's D call, TRBD1, is unchecked because there is no DNA. Germline V gene data show CDR1 as DFQATT and CDR2 as SNEGSKA (reference sequence). The CDR3 runs 12 residues. This CDR3 is CSASRDAYGYTF.

This chain links TRBV7-2 with TRBJ2-7. This CDR3 is built from 13 residues. CDR1 and CDR2 (germline): SGHTA, FQGNSA. CDR3 loop: CASSSVALYEQYF.

This chain uses TRBV7-3 with TRBJ2-1; TCRdb names TRBD2, which stays unverified in the absence of DNA. This CDR3 comprises 13 residues. Germline-derived CDR1 and CDR2 are SGHTA and FQGTGA. CDR3 amino acids: CASSLTPAGRGFF.

The CDR3: CASRDSGGITGELFF. J is TRBJ2-2 and V is TRBV6-2 or TRBV6-3; there is no DNA to check the TCRdb D call of TRBD1. The CDR3 sequence is 15 residues long. Germline V lookup: CDR1 MNHEY, CDR2 SVGEGT.

This chain connects TRBV4-3 to TRBJ1-5; TCRdb's assignment of TRBD1 cannot be checked, as there is no DNA. The CDR3 covers 14 residues. Germline values: CDR1 LGHNA, CDR2 YSLEER. The CDR3 sequence is CASSQIRGKKPQHF.

The rearrangement joins TRBV30 to TRBJ2-5; TCRdb proposes TRBD2, but this gene call is untestable without DNA. Germline V CDR1 and CDR2: GTSNPN, SVGIG (reference sequence). The CDR3 sequence is 14 residues long. CDR3 region: CAFTTSGRPETQYF.

This chain connects TRBV5-1 to TRBJ1-2; TCRdb picks TRBD1, but there is no DNA to check that call. This CDR3 has 14 amino acids. In germline, CDR1 is SGHRS, CDR2 YFSETQ. The CDR3: CASSRTGTNYGYTF. Full variable domain (rest looked up from reference TRBV5-1 and TRBJ1-2): KAGVTQTPRYLIKTRGQQVTLSCSPISGHRSVSWYQQTPGQGLQFLFEYFSETQRNKGNFPGRFSGRQFSNSRSEMNVSTLELGDSALYLCASSRTGTNYGYTFGSGTRLTVV.